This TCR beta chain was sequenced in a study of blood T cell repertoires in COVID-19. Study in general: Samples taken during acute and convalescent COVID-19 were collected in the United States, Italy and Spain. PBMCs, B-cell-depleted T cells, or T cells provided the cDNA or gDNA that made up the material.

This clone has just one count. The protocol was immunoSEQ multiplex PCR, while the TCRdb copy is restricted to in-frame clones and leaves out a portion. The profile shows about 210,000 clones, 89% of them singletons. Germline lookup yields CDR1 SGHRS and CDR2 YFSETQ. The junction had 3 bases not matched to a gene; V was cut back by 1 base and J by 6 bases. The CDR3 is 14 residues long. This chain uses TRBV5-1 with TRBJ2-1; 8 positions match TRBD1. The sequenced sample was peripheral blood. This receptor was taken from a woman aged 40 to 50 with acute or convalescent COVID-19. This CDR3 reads CASSLYGQGNEQFF. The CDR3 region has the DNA TGCGCCAGCAGCTTGTACGGACAGGGCAATGAGCAGTTCTTC.